This T cell receptor beta chain originates from a study of beta chain features in type 1 diabetes. V was clipped by 2 bases and J by 8 bases, with 7 bases between them. The germline V gene encodes CDR1 SEHNR and CDR2 FQNEAQ (reference sequence). This CDR3 contains 12 residues. In regard to this clone: The antigen remains undetermined.

Since all of the isolated RNA was reverse transcribed, expressed TCRB transcripts were what got sequenced. TCRdb's copy holds only in-frame clones and misses some; the assay was immunoSEQ multiplex PCR. The table shows fewer than 350,000 clones, with about 15% occurring only once. Findings and limits, study-wide: TCRB CDR3s were moderately but significantly shorter in Type 1 diabetes patients in all four CD4+ subsets.

The receptor was isolated from a man aged 18 to 35 with type 1 diabetes. The sequenced sample was naive CD4+ T cells from blood. The chain employs TRBV7-9 and TRBJ2-1; D uncertain. CDR3 bases: TGTGCCAGCAGCTTACTAACCTATGAGCAGTTCTTC. Translation: CASSLLTYEQFF.